This TCR beta chain was recovered during a study of cytomegalovirus exposure and HLA in healthy donors. Study-level information: Early released data comprised tens of millions of unique TCRs from HLA-typed donors.

The PCR contained 60 Vbeta and 13 Jbeta primers. Assay used: immunoSEQ multiplex PCR; TCRdb lists only in-frame clones, some missing. This table has around 200,000 clones, more than 60% appearing once. The CDR3 loop spans 15 amino acids. Germline V gene lookup returns CDR1 SGHRS and CDR2 YFSETQ. V lost 0 bases and J 2 bases, leaving 12 bases between the germline ends. V and J are TRBV5-1 and TRBJ2-7; no definite D call. The specimen sequenced was PBMCs. The sequence was obtained from a man aged 45-65 years in good health and CMV-seronegative. For the CDR3, the DNA is TGCGCCAGCAGCTTGGATTTTTCGACTCCCTACGAGCAGTACTTC. Translation: CASSLDFSTPYEQYF.